This T cell receptor beta chain was identified during a study of blood T cell repertoires in COVID-19. For the study at large: From T cells, B-cell-depleted T cells, or PBMCs came the material, which was cDNA or gDNA.

V was clipped by 1 base and J by 5 bases, with 6 bases between them. CDR1 is KGHSH, CDR2 LQKENI, per germline. CDR3 size: 12 residues. Authors' data handling: From reference gene primer amplification, estimates of nucleated cell counts were derived. Using immunoSEQ multiplex PCR, the repertoire was profiled, and TCRdb retains in-frame clones only, with some absent. The V and J calls and clone size are taken from that table; D and trimming were inferred from the DNA. The sample includes 220,000 or so clones, over 75% of them seen just once. Donors of Cohort 3 who recovered were those that had two negative PCRs, clearance, or symptom resolution.

The chain combines TRBV18 with TRBJ2-7; D remains unclear. Sequencing input: PBMCs or T cells enriched from blood (not recorded which). This receptor was obtained from a woman in her sixties who had recovered from COVID-19. The CDR3 bases are TGTGCCAGCTCACCACGAGGAAACGAGCAGTACTTC. Translation: CASSPRGNEQYF.